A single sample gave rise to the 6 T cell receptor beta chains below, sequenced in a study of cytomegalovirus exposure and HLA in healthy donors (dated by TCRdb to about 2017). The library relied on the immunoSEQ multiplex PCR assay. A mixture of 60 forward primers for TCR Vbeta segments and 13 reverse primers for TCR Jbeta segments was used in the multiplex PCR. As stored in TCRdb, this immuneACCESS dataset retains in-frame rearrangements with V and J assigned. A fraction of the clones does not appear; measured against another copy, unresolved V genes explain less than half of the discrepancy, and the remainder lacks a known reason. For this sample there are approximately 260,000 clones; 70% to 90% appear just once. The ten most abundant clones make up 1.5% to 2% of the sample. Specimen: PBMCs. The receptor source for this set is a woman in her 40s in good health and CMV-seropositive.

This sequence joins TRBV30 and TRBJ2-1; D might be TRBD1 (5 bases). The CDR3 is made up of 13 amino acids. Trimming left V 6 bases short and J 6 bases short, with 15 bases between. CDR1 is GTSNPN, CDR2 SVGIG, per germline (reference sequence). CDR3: CACNQGRTNEQFF. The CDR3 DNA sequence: TGTGCCTGTAATCAGGGAAGAACCAATGAGCAGTTCTTC.

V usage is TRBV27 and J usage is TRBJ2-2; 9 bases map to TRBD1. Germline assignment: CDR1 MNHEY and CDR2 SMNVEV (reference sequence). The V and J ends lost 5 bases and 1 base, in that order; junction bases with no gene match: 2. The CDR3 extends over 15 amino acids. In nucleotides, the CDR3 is TGTGCCAGCAGTAGACAGGGGGAGAACACCGGGGAGCTGTTTTTT. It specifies CASSRQGENTGELFF.

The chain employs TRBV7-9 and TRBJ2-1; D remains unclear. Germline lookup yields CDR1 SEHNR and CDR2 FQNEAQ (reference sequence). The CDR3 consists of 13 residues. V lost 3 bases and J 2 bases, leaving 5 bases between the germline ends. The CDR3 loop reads CASSFSPYNEQFF. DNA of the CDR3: TGTGCCAGCAGCTTTAGTCCCTACAATGAGCAGTTCTTC.

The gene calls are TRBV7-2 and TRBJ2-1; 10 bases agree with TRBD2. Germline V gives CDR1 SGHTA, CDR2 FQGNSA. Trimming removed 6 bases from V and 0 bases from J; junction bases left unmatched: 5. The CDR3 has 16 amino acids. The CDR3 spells CASRPASGGSYNEQFF. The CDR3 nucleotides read TGTGCCAGCAGACCCGCTAGCGGGGGCTCCTACAATGAGCAGTTCTTC.

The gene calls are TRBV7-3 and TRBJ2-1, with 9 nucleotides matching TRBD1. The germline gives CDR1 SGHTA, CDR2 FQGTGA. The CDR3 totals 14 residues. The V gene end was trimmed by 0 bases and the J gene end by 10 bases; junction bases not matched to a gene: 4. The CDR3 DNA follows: TGTGCCAGCAGCTTAACGGGACAGGGCAGGGAGCAGTTCTTC. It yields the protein CASSLTGQGREQFF.

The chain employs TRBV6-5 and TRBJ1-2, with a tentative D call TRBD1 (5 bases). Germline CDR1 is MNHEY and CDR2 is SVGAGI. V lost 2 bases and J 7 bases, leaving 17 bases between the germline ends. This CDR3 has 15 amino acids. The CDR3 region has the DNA TGTGCCAGCAGTTACGACCCCAGGGCTGTCGGTGGCTACACCTTC. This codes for CASSYDPRAVGGYTF.